Given below is one TCR beta chain in context. Antigen specificity is unknown. This entry comes from a study of shared clonotypes between healthy human individuals. Background on the study: Each donor contributed plates that comprised three CD4 naive, three CD4 memory, two CD8 naive and one CD8 memory.

Terminally differentiated effector memory CD45RA+ cells were excluded from the naive CD8 cells, which were CD45RO-negative and positively selected for CCR7. Study-level points and caveats: Exclusively blood specimens were collected; tissue repertoires likely differ.

Deep-level running was used for the assay. Sequencing used immunoSEQ multiplex PCR; TCRdb keeps in-frame clones, though not all of them. The data contain some 2 million clones, about 94% of them singletons. This receptor was identified in a young man in good health. Input material: naive CD8+ T cells sorted from blood.

DNA of the CDR3: TGTGCCAGCAGGAAGGGACAGTGGATGAACGAGCAGTACTTC. Translating gives CASRKGQWMNEQYF. This chain uses TRBV6-5 with TRBJ2-7; 7 bases map to TRBD1. The germline CDR1 and CDR2 sequences are MNHEY and SVGAGI. This CDR3 spans 14 amino acids. Losses at the gene ends were 6 bases for V and 5 bases for J; bases not matched to a gene: 10.